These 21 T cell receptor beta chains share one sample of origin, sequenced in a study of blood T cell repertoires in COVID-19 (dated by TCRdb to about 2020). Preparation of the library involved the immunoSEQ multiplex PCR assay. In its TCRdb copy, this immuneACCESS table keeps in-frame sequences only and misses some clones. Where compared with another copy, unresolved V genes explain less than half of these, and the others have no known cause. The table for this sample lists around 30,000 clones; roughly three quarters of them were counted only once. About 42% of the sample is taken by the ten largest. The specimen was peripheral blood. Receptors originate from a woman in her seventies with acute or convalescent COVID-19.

The CDR3 reads CASRAGGYNEQFF. The CDR3, as DNA: TGTGCCAGTAGAGCAGGGGGATACAATGAGCAGTTCTTC. This rearrangement joins TRBV19 to TRBJ2-1; 7 nucleotides align to TRBD1. CDR1 LNHDA and CDR2 SQIVND come from the germline V gene (reference sequence). The CDR3 is 13 residues long. The V and J ends lost 6 bases and 4 bases, in that order; junction bases with no gene match: 3.

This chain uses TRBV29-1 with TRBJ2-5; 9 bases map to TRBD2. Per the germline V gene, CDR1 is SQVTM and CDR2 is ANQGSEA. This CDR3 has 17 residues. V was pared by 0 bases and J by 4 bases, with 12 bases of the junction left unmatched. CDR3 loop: CSVEDPGLAGGGETQYF. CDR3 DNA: TGCAGCGTTGAAGATCCGGGACTAGCCGGGGGGGGAGAGACCCAGTACTTC.

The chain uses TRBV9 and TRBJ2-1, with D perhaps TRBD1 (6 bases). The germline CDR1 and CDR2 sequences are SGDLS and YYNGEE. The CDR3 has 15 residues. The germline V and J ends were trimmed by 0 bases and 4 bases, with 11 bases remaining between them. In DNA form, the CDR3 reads TGTGCCAGCAGCGTAGACCCGACAGGATACAATGAGCAGTTCTTC. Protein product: CASSVDPTGYNEQFF.

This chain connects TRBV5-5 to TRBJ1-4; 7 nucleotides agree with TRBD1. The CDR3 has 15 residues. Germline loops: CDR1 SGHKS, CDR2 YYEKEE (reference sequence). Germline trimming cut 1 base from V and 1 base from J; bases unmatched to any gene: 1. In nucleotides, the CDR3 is TGTGCCAGCAGCTTGAGGACAGGAACTAATGAAAAACTGTTTTTT. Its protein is CASSLRTGTNEKLFF.

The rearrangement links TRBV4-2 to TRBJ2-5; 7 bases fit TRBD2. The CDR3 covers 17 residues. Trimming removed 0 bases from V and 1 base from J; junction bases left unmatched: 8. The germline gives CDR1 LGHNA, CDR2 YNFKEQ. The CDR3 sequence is CASSQEDRDYAQETQYF. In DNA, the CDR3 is TGTGCCAGCAGCCAAGAGGATAGGGACTATGCCCAAGAGACCCAGTACTTC.

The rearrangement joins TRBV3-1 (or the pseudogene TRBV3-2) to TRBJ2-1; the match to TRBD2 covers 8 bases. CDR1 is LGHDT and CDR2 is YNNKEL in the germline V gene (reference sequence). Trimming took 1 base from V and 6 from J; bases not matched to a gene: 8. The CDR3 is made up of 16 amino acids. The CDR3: CASSQVFGGAGNEQFF. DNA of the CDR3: TGTGCCAGCAGCCAAGTTTTCGGGGGGGCCGGCAATGAGCAGTTCTTC.

DNA of the CDR3: TGTGCCAGCAGTGAGGTCCGTGACAGGTACGAGCAGTACTTC. This codes for CASSEVRDRYEQYF. V usage is TRBV2 and J usage is TRBJ2-7; the D gene is possibly TRBD1 (6 bases). V shed 3 bases and J shed 4 bases, with 13 bases lying between them. Per germline, CDR1 SNHLY and CDR2 FYNNEI. The CDR3 sequence is 14 residues long.

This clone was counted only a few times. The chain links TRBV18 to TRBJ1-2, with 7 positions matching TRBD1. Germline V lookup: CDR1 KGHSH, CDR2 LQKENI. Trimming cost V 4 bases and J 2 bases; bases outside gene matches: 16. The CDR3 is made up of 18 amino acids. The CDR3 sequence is CASSLGLGQKNSNYGYTF. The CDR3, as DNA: TGTGCCAGCTCACTGGGTTTGGGACAGAAAAACAGCAACTATGGCTACACCTTC.

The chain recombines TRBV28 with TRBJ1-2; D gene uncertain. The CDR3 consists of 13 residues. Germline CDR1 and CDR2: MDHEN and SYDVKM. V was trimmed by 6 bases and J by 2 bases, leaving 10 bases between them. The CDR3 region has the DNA TGTGCCAGCAGCCCCCAAGAGAACTATGGCTACACCTTC. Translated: CASSPQENYGYTF.

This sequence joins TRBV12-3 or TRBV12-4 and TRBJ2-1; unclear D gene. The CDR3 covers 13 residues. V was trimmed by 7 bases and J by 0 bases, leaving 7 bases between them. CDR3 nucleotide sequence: TGTGCCAGCAACAGAGCCTCCTACAATGAGCAGTTCTTC. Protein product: CASNRASYNEQFF.

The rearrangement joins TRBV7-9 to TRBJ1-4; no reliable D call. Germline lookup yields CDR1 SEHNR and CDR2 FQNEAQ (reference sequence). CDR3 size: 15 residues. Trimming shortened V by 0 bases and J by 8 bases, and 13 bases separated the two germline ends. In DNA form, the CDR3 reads TGTGCCAGCAGCTTAGCGGGGAGCCAAGTGGAAAAACTGTTTTTT. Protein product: CASSLAGSQVEKLFF.

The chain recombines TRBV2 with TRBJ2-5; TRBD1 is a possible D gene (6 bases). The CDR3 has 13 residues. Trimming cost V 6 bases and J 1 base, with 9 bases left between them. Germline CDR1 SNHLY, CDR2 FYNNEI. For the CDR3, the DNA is TGTGCCAGCAGCGGACAGATCCAAGAGACCCAGTACTTC. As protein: CASSGQIQETQYF.

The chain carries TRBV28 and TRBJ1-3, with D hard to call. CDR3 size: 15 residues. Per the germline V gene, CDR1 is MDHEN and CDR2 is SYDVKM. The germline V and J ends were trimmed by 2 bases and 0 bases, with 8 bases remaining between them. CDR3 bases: TGTGCCAGCAGTTTAGGCGGATTCTCTGGAAACACCATATATTTT. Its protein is CASSLGGFSGNTIYF.

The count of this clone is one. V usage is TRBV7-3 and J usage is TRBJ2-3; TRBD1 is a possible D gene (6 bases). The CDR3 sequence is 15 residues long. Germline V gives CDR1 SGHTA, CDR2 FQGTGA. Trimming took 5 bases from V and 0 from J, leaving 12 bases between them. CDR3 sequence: CASSLTGFSTDTQYF. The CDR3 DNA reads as TGTGCCAGCAGCCTGACAGGTTTTAGCACAGATACGCAGTATTTT. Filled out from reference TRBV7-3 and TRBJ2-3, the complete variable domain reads GAGVSQTPSNKVTEKGKYVELRCDPISGHTALYWYRQSLGQGPEFLIYFQGTGAADDSGLPNDRFFAVRPEGSVSTLKIQRTERGDSAVYLCASSLTGFSTDTQYFGPGTRLTVL.

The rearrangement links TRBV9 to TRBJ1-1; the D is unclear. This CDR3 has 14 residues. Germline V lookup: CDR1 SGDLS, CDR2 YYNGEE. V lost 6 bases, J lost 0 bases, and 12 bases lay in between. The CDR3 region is CASTLGLMNTEAFF. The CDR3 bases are TGTGCCAGCACGTTGGGCCTCATGAACACTGAAGCTTTCTTT.

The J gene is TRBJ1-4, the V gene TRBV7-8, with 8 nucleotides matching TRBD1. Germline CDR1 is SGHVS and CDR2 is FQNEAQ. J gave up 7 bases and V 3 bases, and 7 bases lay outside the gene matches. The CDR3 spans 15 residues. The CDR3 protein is CASSLGQAMGEKLFF. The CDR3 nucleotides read TGTGCCAGCAGCTTGGGACAGGCGATGGGTGAAAAACTGTTTTTT.

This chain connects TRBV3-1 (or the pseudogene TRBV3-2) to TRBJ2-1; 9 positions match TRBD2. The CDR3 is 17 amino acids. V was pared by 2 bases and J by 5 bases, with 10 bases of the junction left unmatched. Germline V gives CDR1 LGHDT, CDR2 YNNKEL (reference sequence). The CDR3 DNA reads TGTGCCAGCAGCCAACAAGCGGGGGGAATTAAGAACAATGAGCAGTTCTTC. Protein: CASSQQAGGIKNNEQFF.

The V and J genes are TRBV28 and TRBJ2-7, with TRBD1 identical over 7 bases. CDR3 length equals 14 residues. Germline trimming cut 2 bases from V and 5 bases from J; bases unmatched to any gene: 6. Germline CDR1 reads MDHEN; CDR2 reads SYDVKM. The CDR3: CASSLRQGNHEQYF. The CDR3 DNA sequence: TGTGCCAGCAGTTTACGACAGGGAAACCACGAGCAGTACTTC.

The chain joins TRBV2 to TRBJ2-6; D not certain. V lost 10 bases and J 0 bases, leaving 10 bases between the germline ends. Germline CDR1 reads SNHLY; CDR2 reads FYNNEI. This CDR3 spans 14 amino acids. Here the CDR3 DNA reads TGTGCCAACGAAAAGAGCTCTGGGGCCAACGTCCTGACTTTC. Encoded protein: CANEKSSGANVLTF.

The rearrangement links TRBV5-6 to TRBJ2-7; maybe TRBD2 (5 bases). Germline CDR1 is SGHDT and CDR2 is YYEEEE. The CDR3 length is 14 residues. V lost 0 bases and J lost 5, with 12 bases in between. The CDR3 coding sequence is TGTGCCAGCAGCTTGGAGGCTAGCATCAACGAGCAGTACTTC. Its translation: CASSLEASINEQYF.

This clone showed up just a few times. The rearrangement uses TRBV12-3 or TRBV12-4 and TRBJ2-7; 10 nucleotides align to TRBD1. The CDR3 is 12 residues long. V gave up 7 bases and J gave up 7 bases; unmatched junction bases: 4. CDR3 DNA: TGTGCCAGCACTAAGGGACAGGGGGAGCAGTACTTC. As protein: CASTKGQGEQYF.